The clone carrying this TCR beta chain was counted a few times. Its antigen is not known. The sample belongs to a study of post-analysis software for immune sequencing data. Study-level background: Disease courses included relapsing-remitting, secondary progressive and progressive-relapsing multiple sclerosis. Broader study findings: Significantly decreased normalized Chao1 diversity was recorded for multiple sclerosis patients relative to controls. Same-batch samples co-clustered strongly by F measure.

The authors incorporated unique molecular identifiers into the TCR beta cDNA libraries. TCRdb re-derived calls from the PCR reads in MiXCR, one entry per CDR3 protein. The table includes roughly 160,000 distinct CDR3 sequences, roughly 34% detected once. The sequences come from blood, collected after autologous hematopoietic stem cell transplantation. This clonotype originated in a girl under 18 with multiple sclerosis.

CDR3 nucleotides: TGCAGCGTTGAGGAGACAGGGGAAACCTCTGGAAACACCATATATTTT. It specifies CSVEETGETSGNTIYF. The chain employs TRBV29-1 and TRBJ1-3; 8 nucleotides align to TRBD1. J lost 0 bases, V lost 3 bases, and 7 bases had no gene match. The CDR3 runs to 16 residues. Germline-derived CDR1 and CDR2 are SQVTM and ANQGSEA.